This passage covers 26 T cell receptor beta chains from one sample sequenced in a study of OX40 agonist ivuxolimab in advanced cancers. Library preparation used the immunoSEQ multiplex PCR assay. TCRdb took over this immuneACCESS table, retaining in-frame rearrangements with V and J assigned. Such tables are incomplete; in checked studies, under half of the missing clones stem from an unresolved V gene, and the remainder is unexplained. In all, the sample holds tens of thousands of clones, and 80% to 90% of those were seen once. Jointly, the top ten make up over 13% of the sample. The sample here was CD4+ or CD8+ T cells sorted from blood, taken in a trial of the OX40 agonist ivuxolimab. These TCRs come from an adult with an advanced solid tumor such as melanoma, head and neck, liver or kidney cancer.

V gene TRBV7-9 combines with J gene TRBJ1-2; no definite D call. This CDR3 contains 14 residues. Trimming stripped 4 bases from V and 3 bases from J, with 12 bases between. Germline CDR1 is SEHNR and CDR2 is FQNEAQ (reference sequence). CDR3 coding DNA: TGTGCCAGCAGCTCTGCGAACCTCTACTATGGCTACACCTTC. It is translated as CASSSANLYYGYTF. The full variable domain, its missing parts supplied by reference TRBV7-9 and TRBJ1-2, is DTGVSQNPRHKITKRGQNVTFRCDPISEHNRLYWYRQTLGQGPEFLTYFQNEAQLEKSRLLSDRFSAERPKGSFSTLEIQRTEQGDSAMYLCASSSANLYYGYTFGSGTRLTVV.

This chain's CDR3 is CASSFGSRQESSYNSPLHF. The CDR3 DNA reads as TGTGCCAGCAGCTTTGGTAGTCGACAGGAGAGCTCCTATAATTCACCCCTCCACTTT. The V and J genes are TRBV5-8 and TRBJ1-6; a weak D match, TRBD1 (6 bases). CDR1 and CDR2 from the germline V gene are SGHTS and YDEGEE. The length of the CDR3 is 19 residues. The V and J ends lost 2 bases and 0 bases respectively, with 18 bases between them.

The DNA of the CDR3 is TGTGCCAGCAGTGAATCTTCGGGGGGCGACCCAGATGAGCAGTTCTTC. This translates into CASSESSGGDPDEQFF. V and J are TRBV25-1 and TRBJ2-1, with D perhaps matching TRBD2 (7 bases). The germline V gene encodes CDR1 MGHDK and CDR2 SYGVNS. V dropped 1 base and J dropped 8 bases, with 18 bases sitting between them. This CDR3 is 16 amino acids long.

The chain carries TRBV9 and TRBJ2-5; D ambiguous. The CDR3 covers 15 residues. Trimming took off 3 bases at V and 2 bases at J, with 14 bases between the two ends. Germline values: CDR1 SGDLS, CDR2 YYNGEE. The DNA for the CDR3 is TGTGCCAGCAGCGAGGGTGCGCGGTCTCAAGAGACCCAGTACTTC. This translates into CASSEGARSQETQYF.

This clone was counted a few times. The gene calls are TRBV7-9 and TRBJ1-6; 7 bases map to TRBD1. V lost 5 bases, J lost 7 bases, and 8 bases stayed unmatched. Per germline, CDR1 SEHNR and CDR2 FQNEAQ (reference sequence). The CDR3 runs 15 residues. The CDR3 DNA sequence: TGTGCCAGCAGCCAACCCACAGGGGCAAATTCACCCCTCCACTTT. Residues: CASSQPTGANSPLHF.

The chain is built from TRBV6-1 and TRBJ2-7, with 12 bases that match TRBD1. Germline lookup yields CDR1 MNHNS and CDR2 SASEGT. The CDR3 runs 15 residues. Trimming at V came to 4 bases and at J to 4 bases, leaving 5 bases not matched to a gene. The CDR3 DNA reads as TGTGCCAGCAGTGCCGGGACAGGGGGCAGTTACGAGCAGTACTTC. Its translation: CASSAGTGGSYEQYF.

This clone showed up just a few times. The chain carries TRBV9 and TRBJ1-5, with D hard to call. The CDR3 is made up of 14 amino acids. V was pared by 3 bases and J by 6 bases, with 13 bases between. CDR1 is SGDLS, CDR2 YYNGEE, per germline. The CDR3 is CASSGGPSTQPQHF. CDR3 coding DNA: TGTGCCAGCAGCGGAGGACCCTCGACTCAGCCCCAGCATTTT.

This chain joins TRBV9 and TRBJ2-3; a weak D match, TRBD2 (6 bases). Germline CDR1 SGDLS, CDR2 YYNGEE. The CDR3 extends over 16 amino acids. Trimming shortened V by 4 bases and J by 3 bases, and 18 bases separated the two germline ends. CDR3 sequence reads: CASSFRGEVRTDTQYF. In DNA, the CDR3 is TGTGCCAGCAGCTTTAGAGGGGAGGTGAGGACAGATACGCAGTATTTT.

The V and J genes are TRBV7-3 and TRBJ2-7; the D is unclear. Per germline, CDR1 SGHTA and CDR2 FQGTGA. V shed 2 bases and J shed 3 bases, with 8 bases lying between them. This CDR3 spans 13 amino acids. CDR3: CASSLEVDYEQYF. CDR3 bases: TGTGCCAGCAGCTTAGAAGTGGACTACGAGCAGTACTTC. Looking up the rest from reference TRBV7-3 and TRBJ2-7 gives the full variable domain: GAGVSQTPSNKVTEKGKYVELRCDPISGHTALYWYRQSLGQGPEFLIYFQGTGAADDSGLPNDRFFAVRPEGSVSTLKIQRTERGDSAVYLCASSLEVDYEQYFGPGTRLTVT.

This sequence joins TRBV6-6 and TRBJ2-5; a weak D match, TRBD2 (6 bases). The CDR3 has 13 amino acids. Deletions cut 5 bases from V and 7 bases from J, with 14 bases between. Germline lookup yields CDR1 MNHNY and CDR2 SVGAGI (reference sequence). DNA for the CDR3: TGTGCCAGCAGTCTGAACGGGGGTAGGACCCAGTACTTC. Residues: CASSLNGGRTQYF.

The genes are TRBV13 and TRBJ2-2; 7 nucleotides line up with TRBD2. V gave up 4 bases and J gave up 6 bases; unmatched junction bases: 8. CDR1 PRHDT and CDR2 FYEKMQ come from the germline V gene (reference sequence). The CDR3 runs 15 residues. The CDR3 protein is CASSWLGGSPGELFF. The CDR3 DNA sequence: TGTGCCAGCAGCTGGCTGGGCGGGAGCCCCGGGGAGCTGTTTTTT. Looking up the rest from reference TRBV13 and TRBJ2-2 gives the full variable domain: AAGVIQSPRHLIKEKRETATLKCYPIPRHDTVYWYQQGPGQDPQFLISFYEKMQSDKGSIPDRFSAQQFSDYHSELNMSSLELGDSALYFCASSWLGGSPGELFFGEGSRLTVL.

The chain has TRBV7-9 and TRBJ1-1; a weak D match, TRBD1 (6 bases). The CDR3 spans 14 residues. CDR1 is SEHNR, CDR2 FQNEAQ, per germline (reference sequence). Deletions cut 5 bases from V and 6 bases from J, with 16 bases between. The CDR3 DNA follows: TGTGCCAGCAGCGGTGACAGGAATCGCGCTGAAGCTTTCTTT. As protein: CASSGDRNRAEAFF.

This chain links TRBV7-8 with TRBJ2-1; no clear D. CDR1 SGHVS and CDR2 FQNEAQ come from the germline V gene. The CDR3 contains 11 residues. V was cut by 2 bases and J by 8 bases, with 4 bases left in between. For the CDR3, the DNA is TGTGCCAGCAGCTTAAGCCATGAGCAGTTCTTC. Protein sequence: CASSLSHEQFF.

CDR3 amino acids: CASSFGTLTYEQYF. CDR3 DNA: TGCGCCAGCAGCTTCGGGACACTAACCTACGAGCAGTACTTC. The genes are TRBV5-1 and TRBJ2-7, with D perhaps matching TRBD1 (6 bases). V was pared by 2 bases and J by 2 bases, with 11 bases between. Germline V gives CDR1 SGHRS, CDR2 YFSETQ. The CDR3 has 14 amino acids.

This sequence joins TRBV14 and TRBJ2-7; possible D gene TRBD1, 6 bases. The germline V gene has CDR1 SGHDN and CDR2 FVKESK. This CDR3 contains 15 residues. Trimming shortened V by 0 bases and J by 4 bases, and 13 bases separated the two germline ends. The CDR3 protein is CASSQDRGSVYEQYF. The CDR3 bases are TGTGCCAGCAGCCAAGACAGGGGTTCAGTGTACGAGCAGTACTTC.

This chain links TRBV9 with TRBJ1-6; D perhaps matches TRBD1 (5 bases). With 3 bases removed from V and 6 bases from J, the gap between germline ends came to 13 bases. CDR1 is SGDLS and CDR2 is YYNGEE in the germline V gene. The CDR3 extends over 15 amino acids. The CDR3 region is CASSAGTAVNSPLHF. CDR3 DNA sequence: TGTGCCAGCAGCGCCGGGACGGCCGTTAATTCACCCCTCCACTTT.

V and J are TRBV13 and TRBJ2-5; no clear D gene. The CDR3 loop spans 14 amino acids. The germline V gene has CDR1 PRHDT and CDR2 FYEKMQ (reference sequence). V lost 5 bases, J lost 2 bases, and 12 bases lay in between. The CDR3 is CASSARRSQETQYF. The CDR3 nucleotides are TGTGCCAGCAGCGCCAGAAGGTCACAAGAGACCCAGTACTTC.

The chain carries TRBV29-1 and TRBJ1-3; 7 bases are a match to TRBD1. Trimming at V came to 6 bases and at J to 2 bases, leaving 13 bases not matched to a gene. There are 16 residues in the CDR3. CDR1 SQVTM and CDR2 ANQGSEA come from the germline V gene. The CDR3 loop is CSVTGTESSTGNTIYF. As DNA, the CDR3 is TGCAGCGTCACCGGGACAGAGTCGTCGACTGGAAACACCATATATTTT.

This clone is a singleton in its sample. The chain employs TRBV15 and TRBJ2-7; no definite D call. CDR1 is LNHNV, CDR2 YYDKDF, per germline (reference sequence). Trimming pared 1 base from V and 1 base from J, leaving 11 bases between. The CDR3 totals 15 residues. CDR3 in DNA: TGTGCCACCAGCAGAGGGCCCGGGCCTTCCTACGAGCAGTACTTC. Its protein product is CATSRGPGPSYEQYF.

V gene TRBV7-9 combines with J gene TRBJ2-1; D remains unclear. V was pared by 1 base and J by 8 bases, with 6 bases between. The CDR3 spans 12 residues. In germline, CDR1 is SEHNR, CDR2 FQNEAQ (reference sequence). CDR3 region: CASSLEVDEQFF. The CDR3 coding sequence is TGTGCCAGCAGCTTAGAGGTAGATGAGCAGTTCTTC.

The DNA for the CDR3 is TGTGCCAGCAGCCCACGGGGGGCCCTCTACAATGAGCAGTTCTTC. This sequence encodes CASSPRGALYNEQFF. V gene TRBV7-9 combines with J gene TRBJ2-1; TRBD2 is a possible D gene (7 bases). V was cut by 5 bases and J by 3 bases, with 14 bases left in between. This CDR3 is built from 15 residues. Per germline, CDR1 SEHNR and CDR2 FQNEAQ (reference sequence).

This chain links TRBV7-8 with TRBJ2-2; 8 bases line up with TRBD2. This CDR3 spans 16 amino acids. CDR1 is SGHVS and CDR2 is FQNEAQ in the germline V gene. After removal of 7 bases from V and 0 bases from J, the junction contained 7 bases not matched to a gene. Written as DNA, the CDR3 is TGTGCCAGCATCTCTTGGGGACTAGCGAACACCGGGGAGCTGTTTTTT. Its translation: CASISWGLANTGELFF.

V and J are TRBV19 and TRBJ2-5; D may match TRBD1 or TRBD2 (7 bases each). The CDR3 extends over 17 amino acids. V dropped 9 bases and J dropped 4 bases, with 27 bases sitting between them. Germline CDR1 is LNHDA and CDR2 is SQIVND (reference sequence). This CDR3 is CARIGSGGQGDRETQYF. CDR3 coding DNA: TGTGCCAGAATTGGGTCCGGGGGGCAGGGGGATCGAGAGACCCAGTACTTC.

The gene calls are TRBV5-1 and TRBJ2-7; D perhaps matches TRBD2 (5 bases). The CDR3 sequence is 15 residues long. CDR1 is SGHRS, CDR2 YFSETQ, per germline. V gave up 3 bases and J gave up 0 bases, with 13 bases separating them. As DNA, the CDR3 is TGCGCCAGCAGCTACGCCGGGATATTCTCCTACGAGCAGTACTTC. This encodes CASSYAGIFSYEQYF. The full variable domain, completed using reference TRBV5-1 and TRBJ2-7, is KAGVTQTPRYLIKTRGQQVTLSCSPISGHRSVSWYQQTPGQGLQFLFEYFSETQRNKGNFPGRFSGRQFSNSRSEMNVSTLELGDSALYLCASSYAGIFSYEQYFGPGTRLTVT.

The chain combines TRBV6-4 with TRBJ2-4; a possible D gene is TRBD2 (6 bases). Trimming shortened V by 3 bases and J by 3 bases, and 12 bases separated the two germline ends. Germline CDR1 and CDR2: MRHNA and SNTAGT. There are 15 residues in the CDR3. CDR3 DNA: TGTGCCAGCAGTGAGGAGGGAGGACGCAAAAACATTCAGTACTTC. Protein sequence: CASSEEGGRKNIQYF.

This clone was seen only a few times. The CDR3 DNA is TGCGCCAGCAGCCAAGATCTTACAGGGAGACCCTATGGCTACACCTTC. Translated, it gives CASSQDLTGRPYGYTF. V and J are TRBV4-3 and TRBJ1-2, with D possibly matching TRBD1 (6 bases). Per the germline V gene, CDR1 is LGHNA and CDR2 is YSLEER. The CDR3 consists of 16 residues. Trimming shortened V by 0 bases and J by 4 bases, and 15 bases separated the two germline ends.